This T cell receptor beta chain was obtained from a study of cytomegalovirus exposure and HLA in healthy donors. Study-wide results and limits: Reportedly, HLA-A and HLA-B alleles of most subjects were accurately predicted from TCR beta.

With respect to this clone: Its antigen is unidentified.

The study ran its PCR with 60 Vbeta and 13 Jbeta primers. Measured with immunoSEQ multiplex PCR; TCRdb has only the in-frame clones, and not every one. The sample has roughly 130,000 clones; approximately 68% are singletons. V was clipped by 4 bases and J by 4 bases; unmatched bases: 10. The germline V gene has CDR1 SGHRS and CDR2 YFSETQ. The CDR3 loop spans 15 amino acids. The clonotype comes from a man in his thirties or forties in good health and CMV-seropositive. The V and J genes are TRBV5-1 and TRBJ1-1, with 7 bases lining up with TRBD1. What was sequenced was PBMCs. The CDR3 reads CASSTGSGGGTEAFF. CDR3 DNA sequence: TGCGCCAGCAGCACAGGGTCAGGGGGAGGCACTGAAGCTTTCTTT.